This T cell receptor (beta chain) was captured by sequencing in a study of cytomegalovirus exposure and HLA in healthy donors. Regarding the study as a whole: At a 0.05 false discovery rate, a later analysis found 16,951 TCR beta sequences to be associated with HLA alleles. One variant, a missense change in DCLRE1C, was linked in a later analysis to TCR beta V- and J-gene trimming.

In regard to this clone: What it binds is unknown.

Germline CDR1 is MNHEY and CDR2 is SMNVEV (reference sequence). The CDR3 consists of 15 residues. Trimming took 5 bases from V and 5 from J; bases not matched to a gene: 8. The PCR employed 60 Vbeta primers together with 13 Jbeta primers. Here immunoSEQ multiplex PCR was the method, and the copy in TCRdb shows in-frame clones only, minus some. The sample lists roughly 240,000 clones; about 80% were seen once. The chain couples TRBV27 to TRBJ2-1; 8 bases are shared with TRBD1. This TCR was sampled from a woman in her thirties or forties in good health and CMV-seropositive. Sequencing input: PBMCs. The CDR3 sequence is CASSTNDRGNNEQFF. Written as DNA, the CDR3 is TGTGCCAGCAGTACAAACGACAGGGGAAACAATGAGCAGTTCTTC.